Detailed here is one TCR beta chain. This specimen belongs to a study of blood T cell repertoires in COVID-19. Study information: Acute and convalescent COVID-19 samples came from the United States, Italy and Spain.

Authors' analysis steps: Amplified reference gene primers provided the basis for estimating nucleated cell counts. TCRdb keeps only in-frame clones here, not all; method: immunoSEQ multiplex PCR. For V, J and clone size, that table is used; D and trimming come from the DNA. The table has 110,000 to 150,000 clones, roughly 84% seen once. Germline V gene sequence: CDR1 SNHLY, CDR2 FYNNEI. V was pared by 7 bases and J by 0 bases, with 10 bases between. The CDR3 spans 15 residues. Sequencing was carried out using peripheral blood. The clonotype comes from a man aged 55 to 70 with active or convalescent COVID-19. The chain links TRBV2 to TRBJ2-6; the D gene is possibly TRBD2 (6 bases). The DNA for the CDR3 is TGTGCCAGCACGGAGGGCAGCTCTGGGGCCAACGTCCTGACTTTC. It translates to CASTEGSSGANVLTF.